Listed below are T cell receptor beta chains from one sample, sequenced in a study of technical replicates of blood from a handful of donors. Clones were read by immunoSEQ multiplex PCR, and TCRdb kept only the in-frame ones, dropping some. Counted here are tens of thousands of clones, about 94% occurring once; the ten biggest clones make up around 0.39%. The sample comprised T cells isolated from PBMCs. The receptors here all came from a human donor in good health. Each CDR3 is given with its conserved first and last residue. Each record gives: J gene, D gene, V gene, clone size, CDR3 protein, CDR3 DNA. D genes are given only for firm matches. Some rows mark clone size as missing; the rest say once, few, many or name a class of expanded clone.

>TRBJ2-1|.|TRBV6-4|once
CASSESGETYNEQFF
TGTGCCAGCAGTGAGTCAGGGGAGACATACAATGAGCAGTTCTTC
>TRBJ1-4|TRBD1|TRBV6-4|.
CASSDREGIATNEKLFF
TGTGCCAGCAGCGACAGGGAGGGCATTGCAACTAATGAAAAACTGTTTTTT
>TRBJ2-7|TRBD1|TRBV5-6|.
CASTGTVVYEQYF
TGTGCCAGCACCGGGACAGTAGTCTACGAGCAGTACTTC
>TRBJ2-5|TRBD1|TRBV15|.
CATSRQPAGQGAWETQYF
TGTGCCACCAGCAGACAACCGGCCGGACAGGGGGCTTGGGAGACCCAGTACTTC
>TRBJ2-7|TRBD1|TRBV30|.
CAWSSDRSNEQYF
TGTGCCTGGAGTTCGGACAGGTCGAACGAGCAGTACTTC
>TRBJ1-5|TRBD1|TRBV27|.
CASSLWGTGGHQPQHF
TGTGCCAGCAGCCTATGGGGGACAGGGGGACATCAGCCCCAGCATTTT
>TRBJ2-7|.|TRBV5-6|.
CASSLVIDYEQYF
TGTGCCAGCAGCTTGGTGATAGACTACGAGCAGTACTTC
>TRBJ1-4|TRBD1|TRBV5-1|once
CASSLGRTGGSEKLFF
TGCGCCAGCAGCTTGGGAAGGACAGGGGGATCAGAAAAACTGTTTTTT
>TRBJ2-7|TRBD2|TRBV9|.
CASSVASSGGAYEQYF
TGTGCCAGCAGCGTAGCTTCTAGCGGGGGAGCCTACGAGCAGTACTTC
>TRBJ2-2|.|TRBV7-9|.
CASSLNREVEELFF
TGTGCCAGCAGCTTAAACAGGGAAGTTGAGGAGCTGTTTTTT
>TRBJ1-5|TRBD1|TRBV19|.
CASSNDRGINQPQHF
TGTGCCAGTAGCAATGACAGGGGGATCAATCAGCCCCAGCATTTT
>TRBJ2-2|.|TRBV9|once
CASSVDASITGELFF
TGTGCCAGCAGCGTAGATGCTAGTATCACCGGGGAGCTGTTTTTT
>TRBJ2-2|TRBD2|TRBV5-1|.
CASSGPPAGGDGELFF
TGCGCCAGCAGCGGACCACCAGCGGGAGGCGACGGGGAGCTGTTTTTT
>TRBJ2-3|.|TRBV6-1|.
CASETRRRTDTQYF
TGTGCCTCCGAGACTCGTCGACGCACAGATACGCAGTATTTT
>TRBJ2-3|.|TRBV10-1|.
CASSEVGLRDTQYF
TGCGCCAGCAGTGAAGTTGGGCTGAGAGATACGCAGTATTTT
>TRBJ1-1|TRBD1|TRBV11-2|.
CASSPGDRRVQRTEAFF
TGTGCCAGCAGCCCGGGGGACAGGAGAGTCCAAAGAACTGAAGCTTTCTTT
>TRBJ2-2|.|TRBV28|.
CASTGGLGTGELFF
TGTGCCAGCACTGGGGGACTGGGCACCGGGGAGCTGTTTTTT
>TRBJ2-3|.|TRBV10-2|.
CASSESRGTDTQYF
TGCGCCAGCAGTGAGTCTCGGGGAACAGATACGCAGTATTTT
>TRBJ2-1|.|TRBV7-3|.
CASSELGGDPYNEQFF
TGTGCCAGCAGCGAACTAGGGGGAGACCCCTACAATGAGCAGTTCTTC
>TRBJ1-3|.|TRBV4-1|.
CASSRQETGNTIYF
TGCGCCAGCAGTAGACAGGAGACTGGAAACACCATATATTTT
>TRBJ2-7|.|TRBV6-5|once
CASSSPTEASYEQYF
TGTGCCAGCAGTTCCCCGACGGAGGCCTCCTACGAGCAGTACTTC
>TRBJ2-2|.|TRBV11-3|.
CASSQDTYTGELFF
TGTGCCAGCAGCCAAGACACCTACACCGGGGAGCTGTTTTTT
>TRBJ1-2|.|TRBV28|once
CATRGPVTNYGYTF
TGTGCCACCCGCGGCCCCGTTACTAACTATGGCTACACCTTC
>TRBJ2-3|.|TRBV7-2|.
CASSPQGTDTQYF
TGTGCCAGCAGCCCGCAGGGAACAGATACGCAGTATTTT
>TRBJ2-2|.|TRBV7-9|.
CASSPRQPDTGELFF
TGTGCCAGCAGCCCGAGACAGCCGGACACCGGGGAGCTGTTTTTT
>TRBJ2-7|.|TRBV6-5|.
CASSSVYEQYF
TGTGCCAGCAGTTCCGTGTACGAGCAGTACTTC
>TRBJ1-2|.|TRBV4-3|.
CASSQERTGIYGYTF
TGCGCCAGCAGCCAAGAGCGTACAGGGATCTATGGCTACACCTTC
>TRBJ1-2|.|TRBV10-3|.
CAISESGTLHRRGYTF
TGTGCCATCAGTGAGTCCGGGACACTTCACAGGCGTGGCTACACCTTC
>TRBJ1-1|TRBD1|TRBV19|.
CATTPTGLAAEAFF
TGTGCCACCACCCCGACAGGGTTGGCGGCTGAAGCTTTCTTT
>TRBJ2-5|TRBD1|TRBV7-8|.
CASSLGQEETQYF
TGTGCCAGCAGCCTGGGACAGGAAGAGACCCAGTACTTC
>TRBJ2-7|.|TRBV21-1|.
CASSPHRLRRTSGSSVRCEQYF
TGTGCCAGCAGCCCTCACCGGTTACGTAGGACTAGCGGGAGTAGTGTCCGGTGCGAGCAGTACTTC
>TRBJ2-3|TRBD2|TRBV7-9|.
CASRAGVDTQYF
TGTGCCAGCAGGGCGGGAGTAGATACGCAGTATTTT
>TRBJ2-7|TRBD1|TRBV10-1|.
CASSPPGQGARFCLRSYEQYF
TGCGCCAGCAGTCCCCCGGGACAGGGGGCGCGGTTTTGTTTAAGGAGCTACGAGCAGTACTTC
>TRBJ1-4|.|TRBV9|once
CASSVDGTTNEKLFF
TGTGCCAGCAGCGTAGATGGCACAACTAATGAAAAACTGTTTTTT
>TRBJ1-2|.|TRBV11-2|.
CASSPTRTSNYGYTF
TGTGCCAGCAGCCCCACACGTACCTCGAACTATGGCTACACCTTC
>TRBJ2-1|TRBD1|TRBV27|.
CASSLPGGLSDEQFF
TGTGCCAGCAGTTTACCAGGGGGCTTATCCGATGAGCAGTTCTTC
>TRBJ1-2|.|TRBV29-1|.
CSVENGYGYTF
TGCAGCGTTGAAAACGGCTATGGCTACACCTTC
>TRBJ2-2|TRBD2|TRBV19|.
CASSIVFREVVFF
TGTGCCAGTAGTATAGTTTTCCGGGAGGTGGTGTTTTTT
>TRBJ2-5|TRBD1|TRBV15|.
CATSRLSPGQGGETQYF
TGTGCCACCAGCAGACTGTCTCCGGGACAGGGTGGAGAGACCCAGTACTTC
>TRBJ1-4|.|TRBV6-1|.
CASSVTGSWREKLFF
TGTGCCAGCAGTGTCACAGGGTCCTGGAGGGAAAAACTGTTTTTT
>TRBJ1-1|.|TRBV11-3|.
CASSLQMNTEAFF
TGTGCCAGCAGCTTACAGATGAACACTGAAGCTTTCTTT
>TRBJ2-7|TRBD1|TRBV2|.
CASSVQGAGEQYF
TGTGCCAGCAGCGTACAGGGGGCGGGGGAGCAGTACTTC
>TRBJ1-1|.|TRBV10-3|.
CAISEGLNTEAFF
TGTGCCATCAGTGAGGGCCTTAACACTGAAGCTTTCTTT
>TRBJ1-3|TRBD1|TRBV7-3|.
CASSLTGAGNTIYF
TGTGCCAGCAGCCTTACAGGGGCAGGAAACACCATATATTTT
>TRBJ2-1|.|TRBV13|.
CASRPLVSYNEQFF
TGTGCCAGCAGACCGCTAGTGTCCTACAATGAGCAGTTCTTC
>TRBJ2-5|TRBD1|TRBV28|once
CASSLGTGRGETQYF
TGTGCCAGCAGCCTGGGGACAGGACGAGGCGAGACCCAGTACTTC
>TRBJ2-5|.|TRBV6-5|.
CASSYSRSETQYF
TGTGCCAGCAGTTACTCGAGATCGGAGACCCAGTACTTC
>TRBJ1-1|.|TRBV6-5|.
CASSSAVITEAFF
TGTGCCAGCAGCTCAGCGGTAATCACTGAAGCTTTCTTT
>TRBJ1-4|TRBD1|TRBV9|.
CASSGDRSNEKLFF
TGTGCCAGCAGCGGGGACAGATCTAATGAAAAACTGTTTTTT
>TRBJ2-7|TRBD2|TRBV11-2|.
CASSPERGIYEQYF
TGTGCCAGCAGCCCGGAGCGGGGGATCTACGAGCAGTACTTC
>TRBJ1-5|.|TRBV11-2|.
CASSLGYFNQPQHF
TGTGCCAGCAGCTTAGGGTACTTCAATCAGCCCCAGCATTTT
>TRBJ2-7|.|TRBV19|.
CASSTDSYSYEQYF
TGTGCCAGTAGTACCGATAGTTACTCCTACGAGCAGTACTTC
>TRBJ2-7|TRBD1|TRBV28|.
CASSLTGGAIYEQYF
TGTGCCAGCAGCCTTACAGGGGGCGCTATCTACGAGCAGTACTTC
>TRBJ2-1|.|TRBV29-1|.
CSVEAGEYNYNEQFF
TGCAGCGTTGAAGCGGGAGAATACAACTACAATGAGCAGTTCTTC
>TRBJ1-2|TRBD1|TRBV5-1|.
CASSRQGYNYGYTF
TGCGCCAGCAGTCGACAGGGATATAACTATGGCTACACCTTC
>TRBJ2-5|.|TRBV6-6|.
CASSYSVQQETQYF
TGTGCCAGCAGTTACTCGGTACAGCAAGAGACCCAGTACTTC
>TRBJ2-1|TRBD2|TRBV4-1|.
CASSQEGGWTSDYNEQFF
TGCGCCAGCAGCCAAGAAGGGGGCTGGACTAGCGACTACAATGAGCAGTTCTTC
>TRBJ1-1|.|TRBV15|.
CATSWSNTEAFF
TGTGCCACCAGTTGGAGCAACACTGAAGCTTTCTTT
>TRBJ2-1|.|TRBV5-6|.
CASSLGGDNEQFF
TGTGCCAGCAGCTTGGGGGGGGACAATGAGCAGTTCTTC
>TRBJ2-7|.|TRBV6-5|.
CAIKRQSSYEQYF
TGTGCCATCAAGAGACAGAGCTCCTACGAGCAGTACTTC